This passage covers 8 T cell receptor beta chains from one sample sequenced in a study of blood T cell repertoires in COVID-19. Profiled with immunoSEQ multiplex PCR; TCRdb holds only in-frame clones, not every one. The repertoire holds under 250,000 clones, with 80% to 85% as singletons. The sample taken for sequencing was peripheral blood. The receptor source for this set is a middle-aged man with active or convalescent COVID-19.

V is TRBV28 and J is TRBJ1-5; D unclear. CDR3 length: 13 amino acids. V shed 6 bases and J shed 10 bases, with 16 bases lying between them. The V gene's germline CDR1 is MDHEN and CDR2 SYDVKM. The CDR3 sequence is CASSGSDFGPQHF. The CDR3 DNA sequence: TGTGCCAGCAGCGGAAGCGACTTCGGCCCCCAGCATTTT.

This clone was recorded once. This chain uses TRBV5-1 with TRBJ2-2; D call uncertain. With 0 bases removed from V and 7 bases from J, the gap between germline ends came to 13 bases. The length of the CDR3 is 15 residues. Germline loops: CDR1 SGHRS, CDR2 YFSETQ. The DNA for the CDR3 is TGCGCCAGCAGCTTGGACGTAAGGCAGGACGGGGAGCTGTTTTTT. It yields the protein CASSLDVRQDGELFF.

The chain joins TRBV18 to TRBJ2-3, with 9 bases identical to TRBD2. CDR1 KGHSH and CDR2 LQKENI come from the germline V gene. Trimming removed 1 base from V and 4 bases from J; junction bases left unmatched: 6. The CDR3 extends over 16 amino acids. This chain's CDR3 is CASSPLAGEVADTQYF. The CDR3 nucleotides read TGTGCCAGCTCACCACTAGCGGGGGAAGTGGCAGATACGCAGTATTTT.

V gene TRBV6-5 combines with J gene TRBJ1-6; perhaps TRBD1 as D (5 bases). Looked up from germline, CDR1 is MNHEY and CDR2 is SVGAGI. V dropped 2 bases and J dropped 5 bases, with 10 bases sitting between them. The CDR3 is made up of 15 amino acids. The DNA of the CDR3 is TGTGCCAGCAGTTACGGGGGGATGGATAATTCACCCCTCCACTTT. It is translated as CASSYGGMDNSPLHF.

Here the CDR3 DNA reads TGTGCCAGCAGCTTACGACAGACTAATCAGCCCCAGCATTTT. It specifies CASSLRQTNQPQHF. The chain couples TRBV7-8 to TRBJ1-5; possibly TRBD1 for D (5 bases). The germline gives CDR1 SGHVS, CDR2 FQNEAQ. The CDR3 runs to 14 residues. Trimming removed 2 bases from V and 4 bases from J, with 9 bases in between.

This sequence joins TRBV18 and TRBJ1-1; D gene unclear. The CDR3 spans 14 residues. Deletions cut 3 bases from V and 1 base from J, with 9 bases between. The germline V gene encodes CDR1 KGHSH and CDR2 LQKENI. The CDR3 nucleotides are TGTGCCAGCTCACCGGGCAGCGGGAACACTGAAGCTTTCTTT. This encodes CASSPGSGNTEAFF.

This sequence joins TRBV6-5 and TRBJ1-5; the D gene is possibly TRBD1 (5 bases). Germline CDR1 reads MNHEY; CDR2 reads SVGAGI. V lost 5 bases and J lost 0, with 8 bases in between. The CDR3 sequence is 14 residues long. CDR3 amino acids: CASSQGNSNQPQHF. The CDR3 DNA reads TGTGCCAGCAGTCAGGGAAATAGCAATCAGCCCCAGCATTTT.

This chain's CDR3 is CASSLVAGSSGNTIYF. CDR3 coding DNA: TGCGCCAGCAGCTTGGTCGCAGGTTCCTCTGGAAACACCATATATTTT. V is TRBV5-1 and J is TRBJ1-3; the D is unclear. The ends were cut back, 0 bases at V and 0 bases at J, with 10 bases in the middle. The CDR3 has 16 residues. Germline loops: CDR1 SGHRS, CDR2 YFSETQ.